This TCR beta chain came from a study of radiotherapy plus CTLA-4 blockade in lung cancer. Study information: Patients showed objective responses in 15% to 20% of cases, and disease control was achieved by less than 35%. Study-wide points: Together with interferon-beta, which increased in serum after radiation, early dynamic changes in blood T cell clones were reportedly the best predictors of response. The study found tumor-derived TCR clones expanded in blood after radiotherapy plus ipilimumab.

Germline V lookup: CDR1 SGHTA, CDR2 FQGNSA. J lost 4 bases, V lost 5 bases, and 5 bases had no gene match. The CDR3 loop spans 13 amino acids. As for this clone: What it recognizes is unknown.

TCRdb's copy holds only in-frame clones and misses some; the assay was immunoSEQ multiplex PCR. The sample consists of about 43,000 clones, approximately 67% of them appearing once. The source material was peripheral blood, sampled from a patient treated with radiotherapy plus ipilimumab. The rearrangement uses TRBV7-2 and TRBJ2-7; 7 nucleotides match TRBD2. The origin of this receptor is a human donor with non-small cell lung cancer who had a partial response to radiotherapy plus ipilimumab. This CDR3 reads CASSPGGGYEQYF. The CDR3 coding sequence is TGTGCCAGCAGCCCGGGAGGAGGTTACGAGCAGTACTTC.